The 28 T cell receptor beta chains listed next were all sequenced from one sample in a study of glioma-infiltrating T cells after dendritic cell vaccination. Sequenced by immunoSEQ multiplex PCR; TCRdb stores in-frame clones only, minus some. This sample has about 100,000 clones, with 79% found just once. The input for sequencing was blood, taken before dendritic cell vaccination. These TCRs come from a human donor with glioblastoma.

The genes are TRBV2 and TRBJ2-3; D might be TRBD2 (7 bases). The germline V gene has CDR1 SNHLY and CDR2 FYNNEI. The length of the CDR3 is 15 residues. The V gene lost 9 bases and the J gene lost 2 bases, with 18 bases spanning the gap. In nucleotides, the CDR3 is TGTGCCAGGGGGGGGGCTAGCGGCCTCACAGATACGCAGTATTTT. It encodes CARGGASGLTDTQYF.

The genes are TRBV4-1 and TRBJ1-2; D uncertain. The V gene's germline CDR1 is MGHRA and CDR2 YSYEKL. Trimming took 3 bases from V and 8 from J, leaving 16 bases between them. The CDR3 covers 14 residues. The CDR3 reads CASSQDVGVGGYTF. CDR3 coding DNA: TGCGCCAGCAGCCAGGACGTCGGGGTGGGGGGCTACACCTTC.

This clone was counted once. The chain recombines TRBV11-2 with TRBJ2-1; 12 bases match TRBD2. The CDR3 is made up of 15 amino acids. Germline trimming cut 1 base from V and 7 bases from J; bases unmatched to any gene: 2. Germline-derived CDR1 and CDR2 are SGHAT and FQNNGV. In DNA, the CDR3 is TGTGCCAGCAGCTTAGGGCTAGCGGGAGGGAATGAGCAGTTCTTC. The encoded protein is CASSLGLAGGNEQFF.

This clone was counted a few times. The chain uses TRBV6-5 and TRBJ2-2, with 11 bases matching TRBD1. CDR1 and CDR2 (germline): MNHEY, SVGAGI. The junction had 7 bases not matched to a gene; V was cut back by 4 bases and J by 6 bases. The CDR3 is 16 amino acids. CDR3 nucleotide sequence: TGTGCCAGCAGTTCCCACGGGGACAGGGGGTCCGGGGAGCTGTTTTTT. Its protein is CASSSHGDRGSGELFF.

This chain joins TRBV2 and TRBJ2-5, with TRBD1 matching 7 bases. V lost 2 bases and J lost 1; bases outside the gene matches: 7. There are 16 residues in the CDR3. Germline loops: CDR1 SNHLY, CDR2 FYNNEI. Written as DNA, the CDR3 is TGTGCCAGCAGTGAATGGGGGACAGAGATCCAAGAGACCCAGTACTTC. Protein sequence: CASSEWGTEIQETQYF.

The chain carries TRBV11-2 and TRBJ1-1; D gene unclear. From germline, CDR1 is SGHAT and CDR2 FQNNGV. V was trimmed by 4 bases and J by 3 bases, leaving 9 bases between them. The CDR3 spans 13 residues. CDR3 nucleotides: TGTGCCAGCAGCTCACTCCCTTACACTGAAGCTTTCTTT. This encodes CASSSLPYTEAFF.

This chain's CDR3 is CASSLVGQGGTEAFF. In nucleotides, the CDR3 is TGTGCCAGCAGTTTAGTGGGACAGGGGGGCACTGAAGCTTTCTTT. The chain employs TRBV28 and TRBJ1-1, with 11 bases aligning to TRBD1. This CDR3 contains 15 residues. J lost 4 bases, V lost 2 bases, and 3 bases had no gene match. Per germline, CDR1 MDHEN and CDR2 SYDVKM.

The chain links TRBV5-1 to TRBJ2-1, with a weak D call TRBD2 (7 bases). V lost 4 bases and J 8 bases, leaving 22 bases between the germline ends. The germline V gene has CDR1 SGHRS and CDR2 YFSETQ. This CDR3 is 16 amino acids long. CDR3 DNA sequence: TGCGCCAGCAGCCCCGGCGGGGCCCCGGGGGGCCATGAGCAGTTCTTC. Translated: CASSPGGAPGGHEQFF.

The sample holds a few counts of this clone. The chain's CDR3 is CASSDFAPISTDTQYF. CDR3 bases: TGTGCCAGCAGTGACTTTGCGCCAATAAGCACAGATACGCAGTATTTT. This sequence joins TRBV2 and TRBJ2-3; D is uncertain. This CDR3 is 16 amino acids long. The ends were cut back, 3 bases at V and 0 bases at J, with 13 bases in the middle. Looked up from germline, CDR1 is SNHLY and CDR2 is FYNNEI.

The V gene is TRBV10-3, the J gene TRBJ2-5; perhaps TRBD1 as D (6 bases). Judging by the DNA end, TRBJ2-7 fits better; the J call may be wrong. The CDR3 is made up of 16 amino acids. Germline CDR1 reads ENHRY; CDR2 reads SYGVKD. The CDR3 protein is CAISGGTSLPAYEQYF. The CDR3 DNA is TGTGCCATCAGTGGAGGGACATCCCTTCCGGCCTACGAGCAGTACTTC.

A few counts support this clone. The DNA for the CDR3 is TGTGCCAGCAGCTTATCAAGGGGTTCTAATGAAAAACTGTTTTTT. It is translated as CASSLSRGSNEKLFF. The V gene is TRBV11-2, the J gene TRBJ1-4; TRBD1 might be the D (5 bases). Per germline, CDR1 SGHAT and CDR2 FQNNGV. The CDR3 is 15 residues long. The V end lost 2 bases, the J end lost 3 bases, and 10 bases lay between the germline ends.

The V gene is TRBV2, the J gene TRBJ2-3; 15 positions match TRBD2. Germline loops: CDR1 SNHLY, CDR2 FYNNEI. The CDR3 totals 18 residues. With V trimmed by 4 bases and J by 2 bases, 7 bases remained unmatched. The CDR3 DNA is TGTGCCAGCAGTGCCGGGACTAGCGGGAGGCCCTCCACAGATACGCAGTATTTT. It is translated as CASSAGTSGRPSTDTQYF.

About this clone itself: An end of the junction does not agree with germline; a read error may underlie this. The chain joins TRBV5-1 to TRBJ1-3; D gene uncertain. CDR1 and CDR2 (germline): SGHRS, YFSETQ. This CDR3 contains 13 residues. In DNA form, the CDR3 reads TGCGCCAGCAGCCCACAAGGTGGAGACACCATATATTTT. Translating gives CASSPQGGDTIYF.

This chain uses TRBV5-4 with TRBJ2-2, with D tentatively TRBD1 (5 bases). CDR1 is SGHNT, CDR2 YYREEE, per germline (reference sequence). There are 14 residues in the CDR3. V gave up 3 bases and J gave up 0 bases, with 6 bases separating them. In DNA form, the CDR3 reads TGTGCCAGCAGCTCGACAGCGAACACCGGGGAGCTGTTTTTT. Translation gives CASSSTANTGELFF.

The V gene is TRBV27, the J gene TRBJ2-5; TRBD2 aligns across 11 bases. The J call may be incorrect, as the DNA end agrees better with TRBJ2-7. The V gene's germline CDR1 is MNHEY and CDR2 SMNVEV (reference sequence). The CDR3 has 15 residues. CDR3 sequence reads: CASSFLAGGGSEQYF. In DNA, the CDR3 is TGTGCCAGCAGTTTTCTAGCGGGAGGAGGATCCGAGCAGTACTTC.

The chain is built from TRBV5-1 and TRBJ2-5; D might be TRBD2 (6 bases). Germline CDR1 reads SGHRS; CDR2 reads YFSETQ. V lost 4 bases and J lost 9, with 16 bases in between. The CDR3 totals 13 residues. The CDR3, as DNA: TGCGCCAGCAGCCAGGACTACCACTCTTCCCAGTACTTC. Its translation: CASSQDYHSSQYF.

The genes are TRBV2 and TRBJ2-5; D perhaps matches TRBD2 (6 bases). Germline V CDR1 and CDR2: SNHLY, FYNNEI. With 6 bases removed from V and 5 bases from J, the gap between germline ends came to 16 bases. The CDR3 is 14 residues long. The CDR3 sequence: CASRAGQGRETQYF. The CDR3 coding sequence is TGTGCCAGCAGGGCGGGGCAGGGACGGGAGACCCAGTACTTC.

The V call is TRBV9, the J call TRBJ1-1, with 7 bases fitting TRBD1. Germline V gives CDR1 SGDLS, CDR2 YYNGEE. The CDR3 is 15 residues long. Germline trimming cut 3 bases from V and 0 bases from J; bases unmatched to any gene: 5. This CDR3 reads CASSAMDRLNTEAFF. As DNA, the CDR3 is TGTGCCAGCAGCGCCATGGACAGGCTGAACACTGAAGCTTTCTTT. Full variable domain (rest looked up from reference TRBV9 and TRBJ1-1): DSGVTQTPKHLITATGQRVTLRCSPRSGDLSVYWYQQSLDQGLQFLIQYYNGEERAKGNILERFSAQQFPDLHSELNLSSLELGDSALYFCASSAMDRLNTEAFFGQGTRLTVV.

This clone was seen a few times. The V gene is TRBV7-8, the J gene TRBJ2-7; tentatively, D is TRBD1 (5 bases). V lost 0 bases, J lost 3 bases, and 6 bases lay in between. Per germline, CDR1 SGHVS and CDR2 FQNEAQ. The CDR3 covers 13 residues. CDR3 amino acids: CASSLADSYEQYF. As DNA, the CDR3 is TGTGCCAGCAGCTTAGCCGACAGCTACGAGCAGTACTTC.

CDR3 DNA sequence: TGCGCCAGCAGCCTGGGACAGGGACCAACTAATGAAAAACTGTTTTTT. It is translated as CASSLGQGPTNEKLFF. The J gene is TRBJ1-4, the V gene TRBV5-1; 9 positions agree with TRBD1. The V segment lost 4 bases and the J segment 0 bases; nucleotides outside the gene matches: 4. The CDR3 totals 16 residues. The germline CDR1 and CDR2 sequences are SGHRS and YFSETQ.

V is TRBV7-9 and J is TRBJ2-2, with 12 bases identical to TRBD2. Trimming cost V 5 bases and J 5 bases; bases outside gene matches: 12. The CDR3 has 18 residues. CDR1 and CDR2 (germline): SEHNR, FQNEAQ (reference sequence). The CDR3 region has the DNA TGTGCCAGCAGCCCATCCGGGACTAGCGGGCCACTGACCGGGGAGCTGTTTTTT. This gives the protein CASSPSGTSGPLTGELFF.

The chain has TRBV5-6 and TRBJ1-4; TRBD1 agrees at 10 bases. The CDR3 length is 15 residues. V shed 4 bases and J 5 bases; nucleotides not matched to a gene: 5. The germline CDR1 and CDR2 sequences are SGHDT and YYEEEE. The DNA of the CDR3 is TGTGCCAGCAGCCGCACGGGACAGGGGAATGAAAAACTGTTTTTT. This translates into CASSRTGQGNEKLFF.

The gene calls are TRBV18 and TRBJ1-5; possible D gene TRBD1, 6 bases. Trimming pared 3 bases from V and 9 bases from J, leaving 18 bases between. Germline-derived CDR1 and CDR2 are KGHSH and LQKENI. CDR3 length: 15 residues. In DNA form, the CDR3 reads TGTGCCAGCTCACCCTACAGGGACCACCGGGTGCCCCAGCATTTT. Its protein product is CASSPYRDHRVPQHF.

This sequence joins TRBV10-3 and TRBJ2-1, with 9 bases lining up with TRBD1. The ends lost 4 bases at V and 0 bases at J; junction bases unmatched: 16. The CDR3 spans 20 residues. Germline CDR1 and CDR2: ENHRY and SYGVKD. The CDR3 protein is CAISAGVTGGTQSSYNEQFF. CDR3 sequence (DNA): TGTGCCATCAGTGCCGGGGTGACAGGGGGAACCCAGAGCTCCTACAATGAGCAGTTCTTC.

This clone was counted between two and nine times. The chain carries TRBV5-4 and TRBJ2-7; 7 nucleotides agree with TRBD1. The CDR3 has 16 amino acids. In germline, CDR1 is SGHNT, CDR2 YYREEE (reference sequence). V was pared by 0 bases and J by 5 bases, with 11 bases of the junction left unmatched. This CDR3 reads CASSLGGPTGSNEQYF. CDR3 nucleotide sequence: TGTGCCAGCAGCTTGGGAGGTCCGACAGGGTCCAACGAGCAGTACTTC.

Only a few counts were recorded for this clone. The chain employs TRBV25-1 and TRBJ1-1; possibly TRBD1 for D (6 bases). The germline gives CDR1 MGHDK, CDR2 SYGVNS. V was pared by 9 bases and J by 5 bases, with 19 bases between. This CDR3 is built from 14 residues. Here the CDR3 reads CASVPGDRRTEAFF. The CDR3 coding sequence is TGTGCCAGTGTTCCAGGGGATAGGAGGACTGAAGCTTTCTTT.

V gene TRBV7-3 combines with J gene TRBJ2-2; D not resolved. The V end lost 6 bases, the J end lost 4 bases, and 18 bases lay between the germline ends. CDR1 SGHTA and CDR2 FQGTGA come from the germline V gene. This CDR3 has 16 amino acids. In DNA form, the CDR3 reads TGTGCCAGCAGTCAGCATCAGATCGGAGCCACCGGGGAGCTGTTTTTT. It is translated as CASSQHQIGATGELFF.

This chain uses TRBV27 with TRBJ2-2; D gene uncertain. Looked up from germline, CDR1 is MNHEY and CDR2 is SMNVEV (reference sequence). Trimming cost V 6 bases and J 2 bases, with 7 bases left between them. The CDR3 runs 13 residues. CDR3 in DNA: TGTGCCAGCAGCGACTCTAACACCGGGGAGCTGTTTTTT. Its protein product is CASSDSNTGELFF.